One and the same sample provided the 30 T cell receptor beta chains below, sequenced in a study of shared clonotypes between healthy human individuals. Sequencing used immunoSEQ multiplex PCR; TCRdb keeps in-frame clones, though not all of them. The table includes about 470,000 clones, about 76% detected once. Sequencing was done on a sample of PBMCs. The receptor source for this set is a woman aged 40 to 55 in good health. Some clones in this sample may be carry-over from other donors' samples.

V is TRBV18 and J is TRBJ2-7, with D possibly matching TRBD1 (5 bases). CDR3 size: 15 residues. The V end was cut by 1 base, the J end by 1 base, with 11 bases between. CDR1 KGHSH and CDR2 LQKENI come from the germline V gene. The CDR3 sequence: CASSPLGVKSYEQYF. The CDR3 DNA reads TGTGCCAGCTCACCACTAGGGGTCAAATCCTACGAGCAGTACTTC.

The chain carries TRBV5-5 and TRBJ1-3; D is unresolved. Per germline, CDR1 SGHKS and CDR2 YYEKEE (reference sequence). The CDR3 extends over 15 amino acids. Trimming took off 0 bases at V and 0 bases at J, with 7 bases between the two ends. The CDR3 is CASSLEGNSGNTIYF. For the CDR3, the DNA is TGTGCCAGCAGCTTGGAAGGGAACTCTGGAAACACCATATATTTT.

This clone was seen just once. Within the sample, other DNA sequences also encode this same CDR3. The rearrangement links TRBV14 to TRBJ2-7; maybe TRBD2 (5 bases). Germline loops: CDR1 SGHDN, CDR2 FVKESK. This CDR3 spans 13 amino acids. Trimming removed 3 bases from V and 6 bases from J, with 12 bases in between. The CDR3 DNA is TGTGCCAGCAGCCAGGATATCCGGGGCGAGCAGTACTTC. It is translated as CASSQDIRGEQYF.

The J gene is TRBJ2-2, the V gene TRBV5-4; 11 bases match TRBD2. Germline lookup yields CDR1 SGHNT and CDR2 YYREEE (reference sequence). The CDR3 length is 15 residues. V shed 2 bases, J shed 9 bases, and the junction held 6 bases outside the gene matches. In DNA form, the CDR3 reads TGTGCCAGCAGCTTCGGGACTAGCGGACAGCGGGAGCTGTTTTTT. This translates into CASSFGTSGQRELFF. The whole variable domain, filled in from reference TRBV5-4 and TRBJ2-2, reads ETGVTQSPTHLIKTRGQQVTLRCSSQSGHNTVSWYQQALGQGPQFIFQYYREEENGRGNFPPRFSGLQFPNYSSELNVNALELDDSALYLCASSFGTSGQRELFFGEGSRLTVL.

This sequence joins TRBV10-1 and TRBJ2-3; TRBD2 might be the D (5 bases). The length of the CDR3 is 14 residues. The V end was cut by 4 bases, the J end by 2 bases, with 10 bases between. The germline gives CDR1 WNHNN, CDR2 SYGVQD (reference sequence). CDR3 sequence reads: CASSGLAFTDTQYF. CDR3 DNA: TGCGCCAGCAGTGGTCTAGCTTTCACAGATACGCAGTATTTT.

The genes are TRBV28 and TRBJ2-5, with 7 bases matching TRBD1. Germline V gene lookup returns CDR1 MDHEN and CDR2 SYDVKM. The CDR3 length is 15 residues. With V trimmed by 7 bases and J by 7 bases, 15 bases remained unmatched. CDR3 amino acids: CASNIEGQTKTTQYF. The CDR3, as DNA: TGTGCCAGCAATATCGAGGGACAGACCAAGACGACCCAGTACTTC.

This clone showed up just a few times. J is TRBJ1-3 and V is TRBV29-1; D possibly corresponds to TRBD1 (6 bases). In germline, CDR1 is SQVTM, CDR2 ANQGSEA. This CDR3 has 16 residues. Trimming took 0 bases from V and 0 from J, leaving 12 bases between them. CDR3 sequence (DNA): TGCAGCGTTGAAGATCCAAACAGGGTCTCTGGAAACACCATATATTTT. The encoded protein is CSVEDPNRVSGNTIYF.

This clone was counted at least ten times. The CDR3 loop reads CASSWGTGTSFSEQYF. CDR3 nucleotide sequence: TGTGCCAGCAGCTGGGGGACCGGGACTAGCTTTTCCGAGCAGTACTTC. The chain uses TRBV5-6 and TRBJ2-7, with TRBD2 identical over 9 bases. J was trimmed by 6 bases and V by 3 bases; bases with no gene match: 13. The CDR3 covers 16 residues. Looked up from germline, CDR1 is SGHDT and CDR2 is YYEEEE.

The chain joins TRBV19 to TRBJ1-1, with a tentative D call TRBD1 (5 bases). The CDR3 is 13 residues long. Germline-derived CDR1 and CDR2 are LNHDA and SQIVND (reference sequence). Between the trimmed V and J ends, which lost 3 bases and 1 base, there was a span of 6 bases. Here the CDR3 reads CASSMGENTEAFF. The CDR3, as DNA: TGTGCCAGTAGTATGGGGGAGAACACTGAAGCTTTCTTT.

In its sample, this clone was seen once. V usage is TRBV7-6 and J usage is TRBJ2-1; D gene uncertain. V was shortened by 2 bases and J by 0 bases, with 23 bases between the two germline ends. The CDR3 is made up of 20 amino acids. Germline values: CDR1 SGHVS, CDR2 FNYEAQ. CDR3 loop: CASSLPRRSLYIRSYNEQFF. The CDR3 coding sequence is TGTGCCAGCAGCTTACCTCGTCGTTCCCTTTATATTCGCTCCTACAATGAGCAGTTCTTC.

V usage is TRBV18 and J usage is TRBJ1-5; no firm D call. Germline CDR1 is KGHSH and CDR2 is LQKENI. The CDR3 sequence is 13 residues long. The germline V and J ends were trimmed by 2 bases and 3 bases, with 5 bases remaining between them. The CDR3, as DNA: TGTGCCAGCTCACCAGGATTCAATCAGCCCCAGCATTTT. Encoded protein: CASSPGFNQPQHF.

The chain uses TRBV11-3 and TRBJ2-1, with D maybe TRBD2 (5 bases). Deletions cut 8 bases from V and 9 bases from J, with 17 bases between. CDR3 length equals 13 residues. Germline loops: CDR1 SGHNT, CDR2 YENEEA. CDR3 residues: CASDSGGRFEQFF. The CDR3 nucleotides are TGTGCCAGCGATTCCGGCGGGCGTTTTGAGCAGTTCTTC. Drawing the rest from reference TRBV11-3 and TRBJ2-1, the complete variable domain is EAGVVQSPRYKIIEKKQPVAFWCNPISGHNTLYWYLQNLGQGPELLIRYENEEAVDDSQLPKDRFSAERLKGVDSTLKIQPAELGDSAVYLCASDSGGRFEQFFGPGTRLTVL.

The chain uses TRBV7-8 and TRBJ1-3, with 9 bases that match TRBD1. Unmatched junction bases numbered 4, after V lost 1 base and J lost 3 bases. In germline, CDR1 is SGHVS, CDR2 FQNEAQ. This CDR3 is 16 amino acids long. CDR3 residues: CASSLVRDRVGNTIYF. CDR3 coding DNA: TGTGCCAGCAGCTTAGTCCGGGACAGGGTTGGAAACACCATATATTTT.

This chain joins TRBV25-1 and TRBJ1-4; D is ambiguous. Trimming removed 5 bases from V and 5 bases from J, with 18 bases in between. Germline values: CDR1 MGHDK, CDR2 SYGVNS. This CDR3 spans 16 amino acids. The CDR3 region is CASSPLGGGRNEKLFF. In nucleotides, the CDR3 is TGTGCCAGCAGTCCTTTAGGTGGAGGGAGGAATGAAAAACTGTTTTTT.

This sequence joins TRBV4-1 and TRBJ1-2; unclear D gene. The length of the CDR3 is 16 residues. Deletions cut 1 base from V and 6 bases from J, with 18 bases between. Germline-derived CDR1 and CDR2 are MGHRA and YSYEKL. The CDR3 nucleotides are TGCGCCAGCAGCCAAGCGGGCAGCCTTTCACACGATGGCTACACCTTC. This codes for CASSQAGSLSHDGYTF.

The chain is built from TRBV30 and TRBJ2-3; TRBD2 is a possible D gene (5 bases). V lost 0 bases to trimming and J lost 0 bases, with 13 bases between them. Germline V gene sequence: CDR1 GTSNPN, CDR2 SVGIG (reference sequence). This CDR3 contains 16 residues. The CDR3 region is CAWSVTGVSSTDTQYF. CDR3 sequence (DNA): TGTGCCTGGAGTGTAACCGGGGTTTCTAGCACAGATACGCAGTATTTT.

The chain carries TRBV27 and TRBJ2-1, with TRBD2 matching 7 bases. There are 14 residues in the CDR3. The germline V gene has CDR1 MNHEY and CDR2 SMNVEV (reference sequence). J was trimmed by 3 bases and V by 7 bases; bases with no gene match: 6. This CDR3 is CASTEGGSYNEQFF. Here the CDR3 DNA reads TGTGCCAGCACTGAGGGCGGGAGCTACAATGAGCAGTTCTTC.

In this sample, this clone turned up once. The gene calls are TRBV2 and TRBJ2-3, with D tentatively TRBD2 (6 bases). V was cut by 4 bases and J by 2 bases, with 13 bases left in between. The CDR3 extends over 15 amino acids. Germline V lookup: CDR1 SNHLY, CDR2 FYNNEI. This CDR3 reads CASSASGVDTDTQYF. CDR3 in DNA: TGTGCCAGCAGTGCATCGGGAGTTGACACAGATACGCAGTATTTT.

The sample holds a few counts of this clone. The chain joins TRBV2 to TRBJ1-1; D might be TRBD1 (5 bases). Germline-derived CDR1 and CDR2 are SNHLY and FYNNEI. The V end lost 7 bases, the J end lost 3 bases, and 15 bases lay between the germline ends. The CDR3 sequence is 14 residues long. CDR3: CASTIWGGDTEAFF. The CDR3 region has the DNA TGTGCCAGCACCATCTGGGGCGGGGACACTGAAGCTTTCTTT.

The chain employs TRBV4-1 and TRBJ2-3; D gene ambiguous. The V gene's germline CDR1 is MGHRA and CDR2 YSYEKL. Deletions cut 4 bases from V and 0 bases from J, with 8 bases between. The CDR3 is 14 residues long. CDR3 nucleotides: TGCGCCAGCAGCCGCGAGACTAGCACAGATACGCAGTATTTT. It specifies CASSRETSTDTQYF.

Concerning this clone: This is likely an artifact of a read error, given a far larger clone one base away. The genes are TRBV30 and TRBJ1-2, with D tentatively TRBD1 (5 bases). V dropped 4 bases and J dropped 4 bases, with 25 bases sitting between them. The CDR3 runs 17 residues. CDR1 is GTSNPN, CDR2 SVGIG, per germline (reference sequence). CDR3 amino acids: CAWISPGTRSRGYGYTF. In nucleotides, the CDR3 is TGTGCCTGGATCTCTCCGGGGACCAGGAGTCGGGGCTATGGCTACACCTTC.

This rearrangement joins TRBV27 to TRBJ2-2; 10 bases are a match to TRBD2. Germline V gene data show CDR1 as MNHEY and CDR2 as SMNVEV (reference sequence). The CDR3 is 16 amino acids. Trimming took 5 bases from V and 6 from J; bases not matched to a gene: 9. In nucleotides, the CDR3 is TGTGCCAGCAGTAGAGCTAGCGGGAGCTTCCCCGGGGAGCTGTTTTTT. Amino acids: CASSRASGSFPGELFF.

There are a few counts of this clone. This chain uses TRBV27 with TRBJ1-4, with 7 bases aligning to TRBD1. The CDR3 runs 14 residues. The germline gives CDR1 MNHEY, CDR2 SMNVEV (reference sequence). Losses at the gene ends were 6 bases for V and 7 bases for J; bases not matched to a gene: 8. The CDR3 sequence is CASRNTGDGEKLFF. The CDR3 DNA is TGTGCCAGCAGGAACACAGGGGATGGTGAAAAACTGTTTTTT.

This sequence joins TRBV19 and TRBJ1-5, with no clear D. Deletions cut 10 bases from V and 5 bases from J, with 6 bases between. CDR3 length: 10 residues. CDR1 is LNHDA and CDR2 is SQIVND in the germline V gene (reference sequence). DNA of the CDR3: TGTGCCATAGGCTATCAGCCCCAGCATTTT. It yields the protein CAIGYQPQHF. Drawing the rest from reference TRBV19 and TRBJ1-5, the complete variable domain is DGGITQSPKYLFRKEGQNVTLSCEQNLNHDAMYWYRQDPGQGLRLIYYSQIVNDFQKGDIAEGYSVSREKKESFPLTVTSAQKNPTAFYLCAIGYQPQHFGDGTRLSIL.

The rearrangement links TRBV29-1 to TRBJ2-3; the D is unclear. Trimming removed 8 bases from V and 0 bases from J, with 12 bases in between. This CDR3 spans 13 amino acids. CDR1 is SQVTM and CDR2 is ANQGSEA in the germline V gene. CDR3 loop: CSTRLRSTDTQYF. Here the CDR3 DNA reads TGCAGCACCCGCCTGCGGAGCACAGATACGCAGTATTTT.

This clone was counted a few times. The chain combines TRBV6-1 with TRBJ2-1, with 8 bases fitting TRBD2. The junction had 1 base not matched to a gene; V was cut back by 0 bases and J by 3 bases. Per germline, CDR1 MNHNS and CDR2 SASEGT. This CDR3 comprises 15 residues. CDR3 in amino acids: CASSEASGSYNEQFF. CDR3 coding DNA: TGTGCCAGCAGTGAAGCGAGCGGGAGCTACAATGAGCAGTTCTTC.

This clone has ten or more counts. CDR3 bases: TGTGCCAGTAGCGGTCTGGTGGCGGATACGCAGTATTTT. Encoded protein: CASSGLVADTQYF. The chain is built from TRBV27 and TRBJ2-3; maybe TRBD2 (6 bases). V was clipped by 9 bases and J by 6 bases, with 16 bases between them. The CDR3 has 13 residues. CDR1 is MNHEY, CDR2 SMNVEV, per germline (reference sequence).

This clone was seen only a few times. This chain uses TRBV29-1 with TRBJ1-5; no firm D call. Germline V gene lookup returns CDR1 SQVTM and CDR2 ANQGSEA. The length of the CDR3 is 12 residues. Trimming pared 1 base from V and 10 bases from J, leaving 11 bases between. The DNA of the CDR3 is TGCAGCGTTGAAGCTGCGAACGGACCCCAGCATTTT. Translated: CSVEAANGPQHF.

The chain has TRBV9 and TRBJ2-1; D remains ambiguous. Germline values: CDR1 SGDLS, CDR2 YYNGEE. The CDR3 spans 17 residues. V lost 0 bases to trimming and J lost 0 bases, with 13 bases between them. This chain's CDR3 is CASSVGTDLSSYNEQFF. In nucleotides, the CDR3 is TGTGCCAGCAGCGTAGGGACGGACCTTAGCTCCTACAATGAGCAGTTCTTC.

The genes are TRBV11-2 and TRBJ2-1, with D possibly matching TRBD1 (6 bases). The CDR3 runs to 13 residues. V lost 8 bases and J lost 8, with 16 bases in between. CDR1 and CDR2 (germline): SGHAT, FQNNGV. DNA of the CDR3: TGTGCCAGCGGATCCCCAGGGGTCCATGAGCAGTTCTTC. This gives the protein CASGSPGVHEQFF. The whole variable domain, remainder taken from reference TRBV11-2 and TRBJ2-1, is EAGVAQSPRYKIIEKRQSVAFWCNPISGHATLYWYQQILGQGPKLLIQFQNNGVVDDSQLPKDRFSAERLKGVDSTLKIQPAKLEDSAVYLCASGSPGVHEQFFGPGTRLTVL.